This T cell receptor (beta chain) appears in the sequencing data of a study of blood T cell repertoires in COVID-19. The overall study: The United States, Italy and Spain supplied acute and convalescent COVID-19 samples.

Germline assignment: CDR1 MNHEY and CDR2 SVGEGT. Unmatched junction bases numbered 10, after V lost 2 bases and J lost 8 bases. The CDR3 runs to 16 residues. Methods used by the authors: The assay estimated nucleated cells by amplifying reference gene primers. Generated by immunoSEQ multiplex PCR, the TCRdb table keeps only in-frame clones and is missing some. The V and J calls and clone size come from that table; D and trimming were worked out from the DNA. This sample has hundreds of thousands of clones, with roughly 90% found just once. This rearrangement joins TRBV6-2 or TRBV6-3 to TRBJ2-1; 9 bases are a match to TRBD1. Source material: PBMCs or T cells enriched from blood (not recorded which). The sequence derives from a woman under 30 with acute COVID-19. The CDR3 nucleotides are TGTGCCAGCAGTTACCGGGACAGGGTGCTTCAAGATGAGCAGTTCTTC. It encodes CASSYRDRVLQDEQFF.